A selection of T cell receptor beta chains follows, all from one sample in a study of cytomegalovirus exposure and HLA in healthy donors. The method was immunoSEQ multiplex PCR; TCRdb's version includes in-frame clones alone and lacks a portion of them. The sample includes 150,000 to 200,000 clones, roughly nine tenths of them seen just once. The specimen was PBMCs. The receptor set was obtained from a young woman in good health and CMV-seronegative. Each CDR3 is given with its conserved first and last residue. A D gene is named only where the DNA matches it firmly. Size values are once, few and many counts, or a class for expanded clones, and some rows have none.

DNA,CDR3,size,J,V,D
TGTGCCAGTAGTATAAGTGGGGGGACAGATACGCAGTATTTT,CASSISGGTDTQYF,NA,TRBJ2-3,TRBV19,NA
TGTGCCAGCAGTGAAGCGCGGGGGGGAAAGGTATTCTTC,CASSEARGGKVFF,NA,TRBJ2-1,TRBV6-1,TRBD2
TGCGCCAGCAGCCAAGGGGCTAGTCGGTCCTACGAGCAGTACTTC,CASSQGASRSYEQYF,NA,TRBJ2-7,TRBV4-1,NA
TGTGCCAGCAGCTTAGGGGACAGACGTGAAGCTTTCTTT,CASSLGDRREAFF,NA,TRBJ1-1,TRBV7-3,TRBD1
TGTGCCAGCAGTGACACTAACACGTACGAGCAGTACTTC,CASSDTNTYEQYF,NA,TRBJ2-7,TRBV6-4,NA
TGTGCCAGCAGCTCCGTTAGGGGACAGGGCCAATATGGCTACACCTTC,CASSSVRGQGQYGYTF,NA,TRBJ1-2,TRBV13,TRBD1
TGTGCCAGCCAAGGTGAAGGGAACACTGAAGCTTTCTTT,CASQGEGNTEAFF,few,TRBJ1-1,TRBV14,NA
TGTGCCAGCAGTTACGGTCCAGCCGCCAATGAGCAGTTCTTC,CASSYGPAANEQFF,NA,TRBJ2-1,TRBV6-5,NA
TGTGCCAGCTCACCTCAAGCCGGGCAGAATGAGCAGTTCTTC,CASSPQAGQNEQFF,NA,TRBJ2-1,TRBV18,NA
TGTGCCAGCAGCCAAGACAGGGGCGGTGCGGGCGGCTACACCTTC,CASSQDRGGAGGYTF,few,TRBJ1-2,TRBV14,NA
TGTGCCAGCAGCTCACCGACAGGCCAGGGGAACACCGGGGAGCTGTTTTTT,CASSSPTGQGNTGELFF,NA,TRBJ2-2,TRBV7-6,NA
TGTGCCAGTAGTATTCTCAATGAGCAGTTCTTC,CASSILNEQFF,NA,TRBJ2-1,TRBV19,NA
TGTGCCAGCAGCGGGCTAGGTCAATACGAGCAGTACTTC,CASSGLGQYEQYF,NA,TRBJ2-7,TRBV7-2,NA
TGTGCCAGCAGTTTATCGGGACAGCCCTATAGCAATCAGCCCCAGCATTTT,CASSLSGQPYSNQPQHF,few,TRBJ1-5,TRBV27,TRBD1
TGTGCCAGCAGTGTCTTACAGAATAACTATGGCTACACCTTC,CASSVLQNNYGYTF,NA,TRBJ1-2,TRBV2,NA
TGTGCCTGGACTGTGAGCTCTGGAAACACCATATATTTT,CAWTVSSGNTIYF,NA,TRBJ1-3,TRBV30,NA
TGTGCCAGCTCGGGACAGGGGGCGGGGGGCAATCAGCCCCAGCATTTT,CASSGQGAGGNQPQHF,NA,TRBJ1-5,TRBV18,TRBD1
TGCGCCACAGGCCCAGTAGGGGGGCCCGAGACCCAGTACTTC,CATGPVGGPETQYF,NA,TRBJ2-5,TRBV5-1,NA
TGTGCCTGCACAAGGACTAGCGGGACCTACGAGCAGTACTTC,CACTRTSGTYEQYF,NA,TRBJ2-7,TRBV30,TRBD2
TGTGCCTGGACCCAGGGGAACTATGGCTACACCTTC,CAWTQGNYGYTF,NA,TRBJ1-2,TRBV30,NA
TGTGCCAGCAGCTTGCGTACGACAGGGACCTACGAGCAGTACTTC,CASSLRTTGTYEQYF,NA,TRBJ2-7,TRBV5-4,TRBD1
TGCAGCGTTGCATTAGCAATGAACACTGAAGCTTTCTTT,CSVALAMNTEAFF,NA,TRBJ1-1,TRBV29-1,NA
TGTGCCAGTACCCTGAGTGGGCTAGCGGACCGCACAGATACGCAGTATTTT,CASTLSGLADRTDTQYF,NA,TRBJ2-3,TRBV19,TRBD2
TGTGCCAGCAGTTACGAGGCCCGCAATCAGCCCCAGCATTTT,CASSYEARNQPQHF,NA,TRBJ1-5,TRBV6-6,NA
TGTGCCAGCAGTATCACCGGGACCCGCATGGATGAGCAGTTCTTC,CASSITGTRMDEQFF,NA,TRBJ2-1,TRBV7-2,NA
TGCGCCAGCAGTAGAGCGGGACTAGCGGGGGCCCTCCCTTACAATGAGCAGTTCTTC,CASSRAGLAGALPYNEQFF,NA,TRBJ2-1,TRBV5-1,TRBD2
TGTGCCAGCAGCCCCAGGGACAGGGTGGCCGGGCAGTACTTC,CASSPRDRVAGQYF,NA,TRBJ2-7,TRBV7-9,TRBD1
TGTGCCAGCAGTTTGAGCAGCGGGAGGGCTTCGGGCACAGATACGCAGTATTTT,CASSLSSGRASGTDTQYF,once,TRBJ2-3,TRBV28,TRBD2
TGTGCCAGCAGTGCGAATTCAGGAGTCAATCAGCCCCAGCATTTT,CASSANSGVNQPQHF,NA,TRBJ1-5,TRBV28,NA
TGTGCCAGCAACCCGGGGGGAAGTAGCAATCAGCCCCAGCATTTT,CASNPGGSSNQPQHF,NA,TRBJ1-5,TRBV6-5,NA
TGTGCCAGCAGCCAAGATCGATTCGGGGAGGGAGTGAACACTGAAGCTTTCTTT,CASSQDRFGEGVNTEAFF,NA,TRBJ1-1,TRBV4-2,NA
TGTGCCAGCAGTTTACAACGTCAGCCCCAGCATTTT,CASSLQRQPQHF,few,TRBJ1-5,TRBV28,NA
TGTGCCAGCAGTGACTCGGGTTACAATGAGCAGTTCTTC,CASSDSGYNEQFF,NA,TRBJ2-1,TRBV6-1,NA
TGTGCCAGCAGTCCCCCGGGAGGGAATAGCTATGGCTACACCTTC,CASSPPGGNSYGYTF,few,TRBJ1-2,TRBV28,NA
TGTGCTAGTGGTCGGGGGACAAGTGGTGAAAAACTGTTTTTT,CASGRGTSGEKLFF,NA,TRBJ1-4,TRBV12-5,NA
TGTGCCAGCAGCCTCGGGACTAGCGGGGGGGCGTCCTACAATGAGCAGTTCTTC,CASSLGTSGGASYNEQFF,NA,TRBJ2-1,TRBV14,TRBD2
TGTGCCATCAGAACAGGAAAAGTTAACTATGGCTACACCTTC,CAIRTGKVNYGYTF,NA,TRBJ1-2,TRBV10-3,NA
TGTGCCAGCAACGAAATAGGGACTCCACTCCACTTT,CASNEIGTPLHF,few,TRBJ1-6,TRBV7-8,NA
TGTGCCAGCAGCTTCATCACAGGACTAGCGGGGTCAACTAGCACAGATACGCAGTATTTT,CASSFITGLAGSTSTDTQYF,NA,TRBJ2-3,TRBV7-8,TRBD2
TGTGCCAGCAGGTCTCAGGGGAACTACGAGCAGTACTTC,CASRSQGNYEQYF,NA,TRBJ2-7,TRBV14,NA
TGTGCCAGCTCCACCGGACCACCGGGTGGCTACACCTTC,CASSTGPPGGYTF,NA,TRBJ1-2,TRBV18,NA
TGCGCCAGCAGCCAAGATTTCAGGGGCGCCGGCGGCTACACCTTC,CASSQDFRGAGGYTF,NA,TRBJ1-2,TRBV4-3,NA
TGCGCCAGCAGCCCGCGTCTTCAGGGGGCGGGTGAGACCCAGTACTTC,CASSPRLQGAGETQYF,once,TRBJ2-5,TRBV5-1,TRBD1
TGTGCCAGTAGTCCGGCAGGAAGGCGAGCGGGGGGACACAATGAGCAGTTCTTC,CASSPAGRRAGGHNEQFF,NA,TRBJ2-1,TRBV19,TRBD2
TGTGCCAGCAGTTACTCTGCGCGGACAGAAGAGACCCAGTACTTC,CASSYSARTEETQYF,NA,TRBJ2-5,TRBV6-5,NA